The clone carrying this TCR beta chain was recorded at least ten times. This record belongs to a study of immune characterization of retroperitoneal liposarcoma. Losses at the gene ends were 5 bases for V and 7 bases for J; bases not matched to a gene: 3. Germline V lookup: CDR1 SGHVS, CDR2 FQNEAQ. The CDR3 is 14 amino acids. TCRdb reprocessed the PCR reads with MiXCR, giving one entry per CDR3 protein. The sample records around 20,000 distinct CDR3 sequences, 35% to 40% being singletons. The receptor's source is a male donor with retroperitoneal liposarcoma. The sequenced material came from blood. V gene TRBV7-8 combines with J gene TRBJ1-5; 12 bases are shared with TRBD1. The DNA of the CDR3 is TGTGCCAGCAGCCAGGGACAGGGGGCGCAGCCCCAGCATTTT. This sequence encodes CASSQGQGAQPQHF.